This TCR beta chain was documented in a study of CXCR3-negative and CXCR3-positive naive CD8 T cells. Looked up from germline, CDR1 is SGHDT and CDR2 is YYEEEE. The CDR3 contains 14 residues. Researchers reported sorting every CD8+ T cell subset in triplicate, around 300,000 cells per sort. Turning to this clonotype: What it binds is not known.

The TRB libraries of cDNA were built by UMI-labeled 5' RACE. Each CDR3 protein gets one entry in TCRdb, which reprocessed the 5' RACE reads and gives no DNA. The repertoire table contains approximately 56,000 distinct CDR3 sequences. Whole-study results and caveats: The study found that naive CXCR3-negative and CXCR3-positive cells shared TRBV-TRBJ usage, while memory cells differed. Fresh PBMCs were used in most assays, and CXCR3 expression partially decreased after cryopreservation.

The chain is built from TRBV5-6 and TRBJ2-1; with no DNA, the TCRdb D assignment of TRBD2 cannot be verified. The TCR originated in a human donor in good health. Some clones in this sample may be carry-over from other donors' samples. The sample taken for sequencing was memory CD8+ T cells from blood. The CDR3 region is CASSVRDYYNEQFF.